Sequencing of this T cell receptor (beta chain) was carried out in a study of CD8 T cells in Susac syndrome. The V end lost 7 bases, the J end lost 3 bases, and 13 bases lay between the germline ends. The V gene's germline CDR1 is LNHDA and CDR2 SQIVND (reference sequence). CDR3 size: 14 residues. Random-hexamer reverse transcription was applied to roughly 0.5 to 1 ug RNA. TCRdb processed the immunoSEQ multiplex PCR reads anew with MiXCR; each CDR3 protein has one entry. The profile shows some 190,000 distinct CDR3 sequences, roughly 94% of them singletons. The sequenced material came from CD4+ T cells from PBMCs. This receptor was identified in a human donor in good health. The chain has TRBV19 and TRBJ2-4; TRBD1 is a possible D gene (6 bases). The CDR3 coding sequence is TGTGCCAGTACCAATCCAGGGGACAAAAACATTCAGTACTTC. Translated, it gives CASTNPGDKNIQYF.